What follows describes a single TCR beta chain. Its target is not known. The sample is drawn from a study of vaccination and CD4 T cells after COVID-19. Overall study context: Comprising six males and four females, the convalescent participants counted two Hispanic individuals among them. Collection of post-vaccine samples followed dose two by a median about 72 days, spanning a range of 14 to 241. Study findings and constraints: Only post-vaccination samples contained a median approximately 84% of the reactive clones in convalescent patients.

The sample's treatment: roughly 11-day PBMC culture with coronavirus spike peptide pools or control peptides (ViraFEST assay). An Oncomine TCR Beta short-read assay was used to sequence the DNA from cultured CD4+ T cells. TCRdb passed the PCR reads through MiXCR, listing each CDR3 protein once. The sample has about 13,000 distinct CDR3 sequences; less than 60% are singletons. This CDR3 region has 15 residues. The V end was cut by 6 bases, the J end by 8 bases, with 21 bases between. CDR1 is MGHRA and CDR2 is YSYEKL in the germline V gene. The specimen sequenced was CD4+ T cells from blood, cultured in vitro. The chain carries TRBV4-1 and TRBJ2-3; the D is unclear. The TCR sequence derives from a human donor who had recovered from COVID-19. For the CDR3, the DNA is TGCGCCAGCAGAGTGCGCCCCACGGAGTCGGGTACGCAGTATTTT. Translation gives CASRVRPTESGTQYF.